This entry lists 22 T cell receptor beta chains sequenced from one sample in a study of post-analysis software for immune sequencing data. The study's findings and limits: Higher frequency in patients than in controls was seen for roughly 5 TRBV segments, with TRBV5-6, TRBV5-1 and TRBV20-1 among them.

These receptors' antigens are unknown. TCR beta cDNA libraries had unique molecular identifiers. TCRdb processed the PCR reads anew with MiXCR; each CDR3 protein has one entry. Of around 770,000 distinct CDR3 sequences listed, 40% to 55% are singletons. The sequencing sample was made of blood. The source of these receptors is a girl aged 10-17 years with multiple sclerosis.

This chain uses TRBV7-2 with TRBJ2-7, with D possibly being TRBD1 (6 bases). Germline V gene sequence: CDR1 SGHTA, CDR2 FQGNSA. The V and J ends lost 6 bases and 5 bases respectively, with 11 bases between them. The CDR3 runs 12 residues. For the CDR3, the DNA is TGTGCCAGCAGACAGGGTACCCACGAGCAGTACTTC. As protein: CASRQGTHEQYF.

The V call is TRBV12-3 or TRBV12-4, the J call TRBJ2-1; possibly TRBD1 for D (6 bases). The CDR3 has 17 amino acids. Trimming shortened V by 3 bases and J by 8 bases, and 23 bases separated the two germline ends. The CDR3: CASSFDPAARKGDEQFF. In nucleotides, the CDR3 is TGTGCCAGCAGTTTTGATCCAGCAGCCCGCAAGGGGGATGAGCAGTTCTTC.

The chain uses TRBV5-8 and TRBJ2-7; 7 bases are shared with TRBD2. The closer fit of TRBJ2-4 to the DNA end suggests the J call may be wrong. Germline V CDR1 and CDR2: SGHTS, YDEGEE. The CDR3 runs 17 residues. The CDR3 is CASSFSGGSRDKNIQYF. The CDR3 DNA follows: TGTGCCAGCAGCTTTTCGGGCGGGAGTCGGGACAAAAACATTCAGTACTTC.

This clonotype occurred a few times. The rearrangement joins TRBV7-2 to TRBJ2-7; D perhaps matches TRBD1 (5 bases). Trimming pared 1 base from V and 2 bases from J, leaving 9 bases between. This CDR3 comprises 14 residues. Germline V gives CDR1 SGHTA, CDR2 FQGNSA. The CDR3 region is CASSLGPQAYEQYF. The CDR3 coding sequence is TGTGCCAGCAGCTTAGGTCCACAGGCCTACGAGCAGTACTTC.

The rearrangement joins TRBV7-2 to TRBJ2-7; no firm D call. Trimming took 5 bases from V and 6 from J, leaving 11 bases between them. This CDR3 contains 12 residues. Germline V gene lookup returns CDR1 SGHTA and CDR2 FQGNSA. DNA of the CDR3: TGTGCCAGCAGCATCGGCGGACCCGAGCAGTACTTC. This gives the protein CASSIGGPEQYF.

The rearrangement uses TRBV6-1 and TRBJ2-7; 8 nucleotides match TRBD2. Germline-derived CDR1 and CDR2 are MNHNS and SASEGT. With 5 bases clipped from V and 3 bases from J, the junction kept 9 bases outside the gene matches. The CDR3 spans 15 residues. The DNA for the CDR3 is TGTGCCAGCAGTTCGCGGGAGGTAGGGAACTACGAGCAGTACTTC. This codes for CASSSREVGNYEQYF.

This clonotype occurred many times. This chain's CDR3 is CSASLTGPETQYF. DNA of the CDR3: TGCAGTGCTAGCCTGACAGGGCCAGAGACCCAGTACTTC. The chain has TRBV20-1 and TRBJ2-5; 7 bases line up with TRBD1. Germline CDR1 DFQATT, CDR2 SNEGSKA (reference sequence). The CDR3 runs to 13 residues. V was clipped by 3 bases and J by 4 bases; unmatched bases: 5.

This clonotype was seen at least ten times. The CDR3 bases are TGCAGCGTTGAAAGAGGGGGCCAAGAGACCCAGTACTTC. This gives the protein CSVERGGQETQYF. V usage is TRBV29-1 and J usage is TRBJ2-5, with D possibly TRBD1 on 6 matching bases. Germline CDR1 and CDR2: SQVTM and ANQGSEA. The CDR3 runs 13 residues. V lost 2 bases and J lost 1, with 8 bases in between.

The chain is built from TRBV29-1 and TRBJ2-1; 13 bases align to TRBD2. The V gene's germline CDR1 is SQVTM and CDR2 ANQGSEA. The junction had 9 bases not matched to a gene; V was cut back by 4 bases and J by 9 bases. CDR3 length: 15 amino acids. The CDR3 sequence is CSVGTGLAGRFEQFF. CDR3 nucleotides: TGCAGCGTTGGTACGGGACTAGCGGGAAGGTTTGAGCAGTTCTTC.

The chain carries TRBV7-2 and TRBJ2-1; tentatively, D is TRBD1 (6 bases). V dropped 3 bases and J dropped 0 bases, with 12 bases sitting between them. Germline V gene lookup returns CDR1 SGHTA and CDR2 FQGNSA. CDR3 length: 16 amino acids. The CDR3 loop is CASSFGTRSSYNEQFF. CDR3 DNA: TGTGCCAGCAGCTTTGGGACACGGAGCTCCTACAATGAGCAGTTCTTC.

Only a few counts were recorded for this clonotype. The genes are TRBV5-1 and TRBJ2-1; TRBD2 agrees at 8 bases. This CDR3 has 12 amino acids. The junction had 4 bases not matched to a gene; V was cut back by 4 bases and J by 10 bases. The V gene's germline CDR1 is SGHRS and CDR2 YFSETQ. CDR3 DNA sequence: TGCGCCAGCAGCCCCAGCGGGAGAGAGCAGTTCTTC. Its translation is CASSPSGREQFF.

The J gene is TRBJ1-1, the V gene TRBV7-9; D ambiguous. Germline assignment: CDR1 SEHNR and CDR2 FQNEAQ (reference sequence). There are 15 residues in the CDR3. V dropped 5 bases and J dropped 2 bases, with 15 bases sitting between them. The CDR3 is CASSPQWGGNTEAFF. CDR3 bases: TGTGCCAGCAGCCCCCAATGGGGAGGTAACACTGAAGCTTTCTTT. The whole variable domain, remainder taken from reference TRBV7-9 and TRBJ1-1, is DTGVSQNPRHKITKRGQNVTFRCDPISEHNRLYWYRQTLGQGPEFLTYFQNEAQLEKSRLLSDRFSAERPKGSFSTLEIQRTEQGDSAMYLCASSPQWGGNTEAFFGQGTRLTVV.

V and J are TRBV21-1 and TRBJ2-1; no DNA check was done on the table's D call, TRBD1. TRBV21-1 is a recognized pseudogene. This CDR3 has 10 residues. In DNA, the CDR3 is TGTGCCCCCCGGGGCAATGAGCAGTTCTTC. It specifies CAPRGNEQFF.

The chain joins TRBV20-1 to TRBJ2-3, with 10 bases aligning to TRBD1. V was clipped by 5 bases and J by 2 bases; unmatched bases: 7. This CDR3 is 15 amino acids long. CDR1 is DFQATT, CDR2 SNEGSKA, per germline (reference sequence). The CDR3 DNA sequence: TGCAGTGCTCTCAGGACAGGGGGACCCACAGATACGCAGTATTTT. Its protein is CSALRTGGPTDTQYF.

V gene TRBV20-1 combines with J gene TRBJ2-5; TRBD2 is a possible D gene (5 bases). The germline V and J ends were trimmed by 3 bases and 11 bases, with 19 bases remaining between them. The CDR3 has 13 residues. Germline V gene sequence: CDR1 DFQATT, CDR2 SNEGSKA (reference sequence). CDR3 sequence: CSASRDHHWEQYF. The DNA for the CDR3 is TGCAGTGCTAGCCGGGATCACCACTGGGAGCAGTACTTC.

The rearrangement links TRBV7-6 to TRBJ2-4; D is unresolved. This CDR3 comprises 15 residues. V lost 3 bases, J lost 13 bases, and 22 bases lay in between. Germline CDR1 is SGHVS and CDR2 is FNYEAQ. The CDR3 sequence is CASSFRPGTNYGQYF. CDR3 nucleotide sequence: TGTGCCAGCAGCTTCAGGCCTGGAACCAATTACGGGCAGTACTTC.

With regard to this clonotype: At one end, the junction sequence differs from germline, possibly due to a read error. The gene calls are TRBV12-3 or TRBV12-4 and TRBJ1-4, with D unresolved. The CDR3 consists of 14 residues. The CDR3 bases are TGTGCCAGCAGTTTAGCGCCCAGATATGAAAAACGGTTTTTT. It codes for CASSLAPRYEKRFF.

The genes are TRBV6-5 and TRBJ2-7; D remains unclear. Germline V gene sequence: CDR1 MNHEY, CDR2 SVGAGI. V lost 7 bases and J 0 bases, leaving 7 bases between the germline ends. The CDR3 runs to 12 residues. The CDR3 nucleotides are TGTGCCAGCAAGGGCGTCTCCTACGAGCAGTACTTC. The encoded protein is CASKGVSYEQYF.

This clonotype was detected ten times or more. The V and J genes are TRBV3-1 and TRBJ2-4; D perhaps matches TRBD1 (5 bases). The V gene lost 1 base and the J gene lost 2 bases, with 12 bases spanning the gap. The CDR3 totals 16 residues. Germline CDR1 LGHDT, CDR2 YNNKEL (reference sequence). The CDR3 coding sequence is TGTGCCAGCAGCCAAGTGGCAGGGATGTCCAAAAACATTCAGTACTTC. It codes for CASSQVAGMSKNIQYF.

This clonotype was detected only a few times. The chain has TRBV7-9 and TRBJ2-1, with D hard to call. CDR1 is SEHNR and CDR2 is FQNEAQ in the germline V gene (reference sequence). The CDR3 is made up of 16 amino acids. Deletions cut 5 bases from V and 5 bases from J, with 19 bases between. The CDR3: CASSPEQIIQDNEQFF. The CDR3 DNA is TGTGCCAGCAGCCCCGAGCAAATTATCCAGGACAATGAGCAGTTCTTC.

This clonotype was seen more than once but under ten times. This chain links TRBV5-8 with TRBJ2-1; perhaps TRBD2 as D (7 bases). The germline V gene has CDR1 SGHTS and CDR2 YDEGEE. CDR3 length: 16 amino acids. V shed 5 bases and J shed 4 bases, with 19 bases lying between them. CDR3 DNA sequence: TGTGCCAGCAGTTCCCTCTCCAGGGGAGGGTACAATGAGCAGTTCTTC. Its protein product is CASSSLSRGGYNEQFF.

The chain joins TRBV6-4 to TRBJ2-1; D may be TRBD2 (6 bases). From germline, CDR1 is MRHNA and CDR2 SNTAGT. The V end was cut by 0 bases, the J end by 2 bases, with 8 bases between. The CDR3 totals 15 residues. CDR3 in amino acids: CASSDSSGTYNEQFF. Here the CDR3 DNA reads TGTGCCAGCAGTGACTCTAGCGGTACCTACAATGAGCAGTTCTTC.